This T cell receptor (beta chain) was profiled in a study of liver allograft versus peripheral blood T cells. Study-wide background: Repertoires of T cell receptors in transplanted livers were compared with recipients' peripheral blood repertoires. Points from the study as a whole: Reportedly, the T cell receptor repertoires inside liver allografts were not the same as those in peripheral blood.

TCRdb reanalysed the reads using MiXCR and keeps one entry per CDR3 protein. The table shows more than 1,000 distinct CDR3 sequences, with 11% occurring only once. Looked up from germline, CDR1 is GTSNPN and CDR2 is SVGIG (reference sequence). Trimming stripped 3 bases from V and 8 bases from J, with 13 bases between. The CDR3 consists of 12 residues. This clonotype is medium-sized. Its target is unknown. The chain recombines TRBV30 with TRBJ1-2; no definite D call. This receptor was identified in a human patient who had a liver transplant. Some T cells may possibly be graft donor cells. The CDR3 DNA sequence: TGTGCCTGGAGATTATCCTCTTGGGGCTACACCTTC. It is translated as CAWRLSSWGYTF.